These 23 T cell receptor beta chains were all obtained from the same sample, sequenced in a study of cytomegalovirus exposure and HLA in healthy donors. PCR was performed using 60 Vbeta and 13 Jbeta primers. Clones were sequenced by immunoSEQ multiplex PCR, and TCRdb holds only the in-frame ones, with some missing. This sample has 120,000 or so clones, with about 73% found just once. Material: PBMCs. The receptors originated from a woman in her forties or fifties in good health and CMV-seropositive.

The J gene is TRBJ1-6, the V gene TRBV2, with D maybe TRBD1 (5 bases). Germline V gene data show CDR1 as SNHLY and CDR2 as FYNNEI. This CDR3 has 15 residues. V dropped 6 bases and J dropped 9 bases, with 18 bases sitting between them. This CDR3 is CASRDEGVYGSPLHF. In DNA form, the CDR3 reads TGTGCCAGCAGGGATGAAGGGGTCTACGGTTCACCCCTCCACTTT.

The chain uses TRBV7-2 and TRBJ2-5; maybe TRBD2 (5 bases). Germline V CDR1 and CDR2: SGHTA, FQGNSA. The CDR3 covers 13 residues. The V and J ends lost 8 bases and 6 bases respectively, with 16 bases between them. This chain's CDR3 is CASLSGPGKTQYF. As DNA, the CDR3 is TGTGCCAGCCTAAGCGGCCCAGGCAAGACCCAGTACTTC.

Ten or more counts support this clone. This chain connects TRBV6-5 to TRBJ1-2; the match to TRBD1 covers 9 bases. J was trimmed by 2 bases and V by 4 bases; bases with no gene match: 2. The germline V gene encodes CDR1 MNHEY and CDR2 SVGAGI. The CDR3 length is 14 residues. DNA of the CDR3: TGTGCCAGCAGTTGGGGACAGGGCAACTATGGCTACACCTTC. Translated, it gives CASSWGQGNYGYTF.

There are a few counts of this clone. The chain couples TRBV10-3 to TRBJ2-1; D is possibly TRBD2 (5 bases). Looked up from germline, CDR1 is ENHRY and CDR2 is SYGVKD. V lost 3 bases and J lost 6, with 15 bases in between. CDR3 length: 15 amino acids. The CDR3 DNA follows: TGTGCCATCAGTGAAGCGAGGGCCGTTACCAATGAGCAGTTCTTC. Translated: CAISEARAVTNEQFF.

This clone was recorded a few times. The chain joins TRBV7-9 to TRBJ2-2, with a weak D call TRBD2 (6 bases). There are 15 residues in the CDR3. The germline V and J ends were trimmed by 5 bases and 5 bases, with 15 bases remaining between them. Per germline, CDR1 SEHNR and CDR2 FQNEAQ (reference sequence). The chain's CDR3 is CASSGGLRGTGELFF. The CDR3 DNA is TGTGCCAGCAGCGGAGGGCTCCGGGGGACCGGGGAGCTGTTTTTT.

The CDR3 nucleotides are TGCGCCAGCAGTGTCAGGGGAGGGAATGAAGCTTTCTTT. This sequence encodes CASSVRGGNEAFF. The chain couples TRBV10-2 to TRBJ1-1; a possible D gene is TRBD1 (6 bases). V lost 4 bases and J lost 7, with 13 bases in between. In germline, CDR1 is WSHSY, CDR2 SAAADI. The CDR3 runs to 13 residues.

The gene calls are TRBV14 and TRBJ1-1; D unresolved. CDR3 size: 12 residues. Trimming took 1 base from V and 11 from J, leaving 11 bases between them. CDR1 and CDR2 (germline): SGHDN, FVKESK. CDR3 in DNA: TGTGCCAGCAGCCAAGCCGGTTTCGGTGCTTTCTTT. Translating gives CASSQAGFGAFF.

The rearrangement uses TRBV6-1 and TRBJ2-3; TRBD1 might be the D (6 bases). Trimming shortened V by 1 base and J by 1 base, and 9 bases separated the two germline ends. Germline V gene data show CDR1 as MNHNS and CDR2 as SASEGT. This CDR3 contains 15 residues. The CDR3 here is CASSEVRQGTDTQYF. DNA of the CDR3: TGTGCCAGCAGTGAAGTGAGACAGGGCACAGATACGCAGTATTTT.

The chain links TRBV18 to TRBJ2-4; TRBD2 aligns across 12 bases. V trimming: 1 base; J trimming: 8 bases; junction bases outside the gene matches: 12. The germline V gene encodes CDR1 KGHSH and CDR2 LQKENI. The CDR3 loop spans 18 amino acids. CDR3 in amino acids: CASSPRLAGATLTHIQYF. DNA of the CDR3: TGTGCCAGCTCACCACGACTAGCGGGAGCCACCTTAACCCACATTCAGTACTTC.

The chain employs TRBV5-8 and TRBJ1-2; no clear D gene. V lost 0 bases and J lost 8, with 5 bases in between. CDR1 SGHTS and CDR2 YDEGEE come from the germline V gene. The CDR3 is made up of 11 amino acids. The CDR3 nucleotides are TGTGCCAGCAGCTTGGGAGGCGGCTACACCTTC. Protein: CASSLGGGYTF.

The CDR3 protein is CASSPPGSYGYTF. In nucleotides, the CDR3 is TGCGCCAGCAGCCCCCCCGGGTCCTATGGCTACACCTTC. The genes are TRBV4-1 and TRBJ1-2; D is unresolved. This CDR3 comprises 13 residues. V was pared by 4 bases and J by 4 bases, with 10 bases between. Germline lookup yields CDR1 MGHRA and CDR2 YSYEKL.

The chain carries TRBV11-3 and TRBJ2-1; TRBD1 matches 7 bases. The V gene's germline CDR1 is SGHNT and CDR2 YENEEA. The V and J ends lost 4 bases and 8 bases, in that order; junction bases with no gene match: 11. The CDR3 is 15 amino acids. CDR3 nucleotide sequence: TGTGCCAGCAGCTCCCCGACAGGGAAAGGCCATGAGCAGTTCTTC. This sequence encodes CASSSPTGKGHEQFF. The entire variable domain, with the rest obtained from reference TRBV11-3 and TRBJ2-1, is as follows: EAGVVQSPRYKIIEKKQPVAFWCNPISGHNTLYWYLQNLGQGPELLIRYENEEAVDDSQLPKDRFSAERLKGVDSTLKIQPAELGDSAVYLCASSSPTGKGHEQFFGPGTRLTVL.

This clone occurred a few times. This chain joins TRBV6-1 and TRBJ2-2, with 11 bases that match TRBD2. Germline V gene lookup returns CDR1 MNHNS and CDR2 SASEGT. The CDR3 extends over 15 amino acids. The V segment lost 6 bases and the J segment 4 bases; nucleotides outside the gene matches: 4. CDR3 residues: CASSQTSGGTGELFF. The CDR3 DNA is TGTGCCAGCAGCCAAACTAGCGGGGGCACCGGGGAGCTGTTTTTT.

The genes are TRBV30 and TRBJ2-3; D is perhaps TRBD2 (6 bases). Trimming left V 7 bases short and J 1 base short, with 21 bases between. The CDR3 runs to 16 residues. The germline V gene encodes CDR1 GTSNPN and CDR2 SVGIG (reference sequence). CDR3 DNA sequence: TGTGCCTACAACACCCGGGGGAGTCGCGGCACAGATACGCAGTATTTT. It codes for CAYNTRGSRGTDTQYF. Full variable domain (remainder filled in from reference TRBV30 and TRBJ2-3): SQTIHQWPATLVQPVGSPLSLECTVEGTSNPNLYWYRQAAGRGLQLLFYSVGIGQISSEVPQNLSASRPQDRQFILSSKKLLLSDSGFYLCAYNTRGSRGTDTQYFGPGTRLTVL.

The V call is TRBV7-6, the J call TRBJ2-1; tentative D call: TRBD2 (6 bases). The V end was cut by 4 bases, the J end by 0 bases, with 10 bases between. Per the germline V gene, CDR1 is SGHVS and CDR2 is FNYEAQ. The CDR3 has 15 amino acids. The CDR3 protein is CASSYGGLSYNEQFF. In DNA, the CDR3 is TGTGCCAGCAGCTACGGGGGACTCTCCTACAATGAGCAGTTCTTC. Combining the CDR3 with reference TRBV7-6 and TRBJ2-1 gives the whole variable domain GAGVSQSPRYKVTKRGQDVALRCDPISGHVSLYWYRQALGQGPEFLTYFNYEAQQDKSGLPNDRFSAERPEGSISTLTIQRTEQRDSAMYRCASSYGGLSYNEQFFGPGTRLTVL.

The chain employs TRBV6-1 and TRBJ1-1; D uncertain. CDR1 is MNHNS and CDR2 is SASEGT in the germline V gene. V lost 0 bases and J lost 5, with 10 bases in between. The CDR3 sequence is 14 residues long. CDR3 DNA sequence: TGTGCCAGCAGTGAAGCGGGAGAGGGTACTGAAGCTTTCTTT. It encodes CASSEAGEGTEAFF.

This clone appeared a few times. CDR3 sequence: CATSAHRRDNEQFF. CDR3 DNA sequence: TGTGCCACCAGTGCGCATCGGAGGGACAATGAGCAGTTCTTC. V usage is TRBV15 and J usage is TRBJ2-1; maybe TRBD2 (6 bases). CDR1 is LNHNV, CDR2 YYDKDF, per germline (reference sequence). The V and J ends lost 6 bases and 5 bases respectively, with 14 bases between them. The CDR3 runs to 14 residues.

The chain uses TRBV11-3 and TRBJ2-7, with D maybe TRBD2 (5 bases). There are 12 residues in the CDR3. The germline gives CDR1 SGHNT, CDR2 YENEEA. V was cut by 4 bases and J by 7 bases, with 11 bases left in between. The chain's CDR3 is CASSSEVGEQYF. CDR3 in DNA: TGTGCCAGCAGCTCGGAGGTTGGGGAGCAGTACTTC.

Worth noting for this clone: One end of the junction is discordant with germline, which a read error may explain. This chain joins TRBV7-7 and TRBJ2-1, with 10 nucleotides matching TRBD2. Germline-derived CDR1 and CDR2 are SSHAT and FNYEAQ (reference sequence). The CDR3 is made up of 15 amino acids. The DNA for the CDR3 is TGTGCTAGCAGCTTAGGAAGCGGGGGGGTCAATGAGCAGTTCTTC. Protein product: CASSLGSGGVNEQFF.

The V call is TRBV4-3, the J call TRBJ2-7; D remains ambiguous. The CDR3 contains 15 residues. V shed 0 bases and J shed 3 bases, with 12 bases lying between them. Per the germline V gene, CDR1 is LGHNA and CDR2 is YSLEER. The CDR3 is CASSQEIASFYEQYF. The CDR3 bases are TGCGCCAGCAGCCAAGAAATAGCTTCTTTCTACGAGCAGTACTTC.

This chain joins TRBV6-4 and TRBJ2-1; 13 bases are shared with TRBD2. Trimming cost V 3 bases and J 5 bases; bases outside gene matches: 1. This CDR3 spans 15 amino acids. Germline values: CDR1 MRHNA, CDR2 SNTAGT. CDR3: CASSELAGGHNEQFF. The CDR3 DNA reads as TGTGCCAGCAGTGAACTAGCGGGGGGGCACAATGAGCAGTTCTTC.

The rearrangement joins TRBV6-6 to TRBJ1-1, with no clear D. Trimming removed 6 bases from V and 1 base from J, with 9 bases in between. Germline assignment: CDR1 MNHNY and CDR2 SVGAGI (reference sequence). This CDR3 spans 13 amino acids. The CDR3 spells CASRKQKNTEAFF. CDR3 nucleotide sequence: TGTGCCAGCAGAAAACAGAAGAACACTGAAGCTTTCTTT.

The chain carries TRBV2 and TRBJ1-1; D is possibly TRBD1 (5 bases). The V end lost 3 bases, the J end lost 5 bases, and 13 bases lay between the germline ends. The CDR3 contains 14 residues. Germline CDR1 is SNHLY and CDR2 is FYNNEI. The CDR3 loop is CASSDWGRVTEAFF. The CDR3 coding sequence is TGTGCCAGCAGTGATTGGGGCAGGGTGACTGAAGCTTTCTTT.